These T cell receptor beta chains were read from a single sample in a study of blood T cells in healthy people across ages. TCRdb itself ran the 5' RACE reads through MiXCR, one entry per CDR3 protein. The table has 1.5 million to 2 million distinct CDR3 sequences, roughly 50% seen once. The sequenced material came from blood. The receptors stem from a woman in her 40s in good health. The CDR3 runs from the conserved cysteine through the conserved F or W. The D gene is left open where the match is weak. Clone size is stated in some rows and not others, as once, few, many or a class when expanded.

TRBV2	-	TRBD2	TRBJ2-3	TGTGCCGGCCCACTAGCGGGGGGGCCGGCAGATACGCAGTATTTT	CAGPLAGGPADTQYF
TRBV29-1	-	TRBD2	TRBJ2-5	TGCAGCATGGGACTAGCGGGGTCCCAAGAGACCCAGTACTTC	CSMGLAGSQETQYF
TRBV7-2	-	TRBD2	TRBJ2-3	TGTGCCAGCAGCCTAATAGCGGGGGGGCAAGTAGATACGCAGTATTTT	CASSLIAGGQVDTQYF
TRBV28	-	-	TRBJ2-7	TGTGCCAGCAGAAACAAGTTCGACAGGCACTGGGACGAGCAGTACTTC	CASRNKFDRHWDEQYF
TRBV6-2/TRBV6-3	-	-	TRBJ2-4	TGTGCCAGCAGCTCCGCTTCCACGAGGGCCAAAAACATTCAGTACTTC	CASSSASTRAKNIQYF
TRBV7-9	few	-	TRBJ2-3	TGTGCCAGCAGCTTAGCGGGCTCCGAGGATACGCAGTATTTT	CASSLAGSEDTQYF
TRBV3-1	-	TRBD2	TRBJ2-1	TGTGCCAGCAGCCAACCTCTAGCGGGGGGGAACAATGAGCAGTTCTTC	CASSQPLAGGNNEQFF
TRBV15	-	TRBD1	TRBJ2-6	TGTGCCACCAGCTGGGGACAGGGCTCTGGGACCAACGTCCTGACTTTC	CATSWGQGSGTNVLTF
TRBV29-1	many	TRBD1	TRBJ2-5	TGCAGCGTTGGACAGGGGATGAAGACCCAGTACTTC	CSVGQGMKTQYF
TRBV12-3/TRBV12-4	-	-	TRBJ2-3	TGTGCCAGCAGTTTAGACTCGGGGGATACGCAGTATTTT	CASSLDSGDTQYF
TRBV6-2/TRBV6-3	few	TRBD1	TRBJ2-5	TGTGCCAGCACAGACAGGGTAAAGACCCAGTACTTC	CASTDRVKTQYF
TRBV7-2	few	TRBD1	TRBJ1-2	TGTGCCAGCAGCCAGGACAGGGGGCTGCACACCTTC	CASSQDRGLHTF
TRBV29-1	-	TRBD1	TRBJ1-6	TGCAGCGCCTCTACAGGGGGCGGTTCACCCCTCCACTTT	CSASTGGGSPLHF
TRBV6-2/TRBV6-3	-	TRBD2	TRBJ2-1	TGTGCCAGCATGACCGGGGGGGCCCAAGAGCAGTTCTTC	CASMTGGAQEQFF
TRBV20-1	once	-	TRBJ2-7	TGCAGTGCTTTCCGGACGGGGCTCTACGAGCAGTACTTC	CSAFRTGLYEQYF
TRBV6-2/TRBV6-3	-	TRBD1	TRBJ2-1	TGTGCCAGCAGTTATCATTCGGGACAGTACAATGAGCAGTTCTTC	CASSYHSGQYNEQFF
TRBV10-3	-	TRBD2	TRBJ2-5	TGTGCCATCTTACTAGCGGGAGGGAAACAAGAGACCCAGTACTTC	CAILLAGGKQETQYF
TRBV28	few	-	TRBJ2-1	TGTGCCAGCACGGTCCCGGGGGGCATTGAGCAGTTCTTC	CASTVPGGIEQFF
TRBV7-2	-	-	TRBJ2-1	TGTGCCAGCAGCCTAGACAGTTCTAAAGGCGGTGAGCAGTTCTTC	CASSLDSSKGGEQFF
TRBV2	-	-	TRBJ2-6	TGTGCCAGCGATCAAGAGGGGTCTGGGGCCAACGTCCTGACTTTC	CASDQEGSGANVLTF
TRBV27	-	TRBD1	TRBJ2-5	TGTGCCAGCCTGAGGACAGGCCTGGGGCAAGAGACCCAGTACTTC	CASLRTGLGQETQYF
TRBV5-5	once	-	TRBJ2-7	TGTGCCAGCAGCTTGGAACAGCCGAGTTCCTACGAGCAGTACTTC	CASSLEQPSSYEQYF